The 9 T cell receptor beta chains reported below all come from one sample, sequenced in a study of T cells in women clearing cervical HPV infection. Using immunoSEQ multiplex PCR, the repertoire was profiled, and TCRdb retains in-frame clones only, with some absent. The sample data list about 20,000 clones. Input material: blood buffy coat. All receptors come from a woman between 18 and 69 years old with a cervical HPV16 infection that either progressed to CIN3+ or cleared (not recorded which).

Note on this clone: With the read ending 3 residues before the CDR3 end, the germline J gene is used to fill in that end. This sequence joins TRBV7-7 and TRBJ2-1, with 9 bases fitting TRBD1. CDR1 is SSHAT and CDR2 is FNYEAQ in the germline V gene (reference sequence). The CDR3 extends over 13 amino acids. V dropped 5 bases and J dropped 8; count of bases not matched to a gene: 4. The CDR3 bases that were read are TGTGCCAGCAGCGTAGACAGGGGGGATGAG. It translates to CASSVDRGDE. The whole CDR3 sequence reads CASSVDRGDEQFF.

On this clone itself: The observed sequence ends 3 residues before the CDR3 terminus, with the missing tail filled in from the germline J gene. The chain employs TRBV20-1 and TRBJ2-1, with TRBD2 matching over 13 bases. V lost 5 bases to trimming and J lost 2 bases; unmatched junction nucleotides: 0. This CDR3 has 14 residues. Germline CDR1 and CDR2: DFQATT and SNEGSKA (reference sequence). The CDR3 spells CSAGLAGAYNEQFF. The CDR3 DNA, read in part, is TGCAGTGCTGGACTAGCGGGAGCCTACAATGAG.

On this clone: The read terminates 3 residues ahead of where the CDR3 ends, so the germline J gene completes it. The V and J genes are TRBV25-1 and TRBJ2-2; no clear D gene. The CDR3 spans 12 residues. CDR1 is MGHDK, CDR2 SYGVNS, per germline. Trimming left V 5 bases short and J 2 bases short, with 3 bases between. CDR3 DNA (partial): TGTGCCAGCAGTCTCAACACCGGGGAG. Its translation: CASSLNTGE. The whole CDR3 protein reads CASSLNTGELFF.

Worth noting for this clone: The read ends 3 residues before the CDR3 terminus; that terminus is restored from the germline J gene. The chain carries TRBV11-2 and TRBJ2-3; D is uncertain. The CDR3 has 15 amino acids. Germline V lookup: CDR1 SGHAT, CDR2 FQNNGV. V lost 1 base to trimming and J lost 6 bases, with 14 bases between them. CDR3 region: CASSLGQAIGDTQYF. Incomplete CDR3 DNA: TGTGCCAGCAGCTTAGGCCAGGCAATAGGGGATACG.

As to this clone: The observed sequence ends 3 residues before the CDR3 terminus, with the missing tail filled in from the germline J gene. V is TRBV13 and J is TRBJ1-2; 9 positions agree with TRBD1. CDR1 is PRHDT and CDR2 is FYEKMQ in the germline V gene (reference sequence). The CDR3 totals 17 residues. The part of the CDR3 DNA that was read is TGTGCCAGCAGCCCGGATGGGGACAGGGAGTCCCCAGATACC. Amino acids: CASSPDGDRESPDT. The complete CDR3 protein is CASSPDGDRESPDTYTF.

With respect to this clone: The read comes to an end 3 residues before the CDR3 does, leaving the germline J gene to fill in the end. The V gene is TRBV7-6, the J gene TRBJ2-1; 10 bases line up with TRBD2. The germline V gene has CDR1 SGHVS and CDR2 FNYEAQ. The V segment lost 1 base and the J segment 7 bases; nucleotides outside the gene matches: 7. This CDR3 region has 16 residues. Incomplete CDR3 DNA: TGTGCCAGCAGCTTAGATCCTAGCGGGAGTCGGAATGAG. Translation gives CASSLDPSGSRNE. In full, the CDR3 reads CASSLDPSGSRNEQFF. The whole variable domain, remainder taken from reference TRBV7-6 and TRBJ2-1, is GAGVSQSPRYKVTKRGQDVALRCDPISGHVSLYWYRQALGQGPEFLTYFNYEAQQDKSGLPNDRFSAERPEGSISTLTIQRTEQRDSAMYRCASSLDPSGSRNEQFFGPGTRLTVL.

A note on this clone: The read gets to within 3 residues of the CDR3 end, and the germline J gene fills in the rest. The chain employs TRBV5-1 and TRBJ2-3, with a possible D match to TRBD1 (6 bases). CDR1 and CDR2 from the germline V gene are SGHRS and YFSETQ. V dropped 4 bases and J dropped 0 bases, with 9 bases sitting between them. The CDR3 has 14 amino acids. Incomplete CDR3 DNA: TGCGCCAGCAGCGGACAGTCAAGCACAGATACG. Its protein product is CASSGQSSTDT. The complete CDR3 sequence is CASSGQSSTDTQYF.

Concerning this clone itself: The read is 3 residues too short to cover the CDR3 end, so that end is filled in from the germline J gene. The chain recombines TRBV7-3 with TRBJ1-2; 7 bases are a match to TRBD1. Germline CDR1 SGHTA, CDR2 FQGTGA. The CDR3 covers 20 residues. CDR3 residues: CASSLRRMGLAGLGTDTYTF. CDR3 DNA, as far as it was read: TGTGCCAGCAGCTTAAGAAGGATGGGACTAGCGGGACTCGGGACAGATACC.

About this clone: The missing CDR3 end, 3 residues past where the read stops, is filled in from the germline J gene. J is TRBJ1-2 and V is TRBV19, with D unclear. CDR3 length equals 14 residues. The germline V gene has CDR1 LNHDA and CDR2 SQIVND (reference sequence). Here the CDR3 reads CASSQQSSYNDYTF. CDR3 DNA, as far as it was read: TGTGCCAGTAGCCAACAGAGCTCCTACAATGAC.